This entry features one T cell receptor (beta chain) sequence. Its specificity is unknown. This record belongs to a study of OX40 agonist ivuxolimab in advanced cancers. Drawing of blood for sampling happened at baseline, at cycle 4 day 1, and at cycle 7 day 1. Study-wide points: Compared with others, partial responders at 0.1-3.0 mg/kg displayed clonal expansion among the lowest.

Germline V gene lookup returns CDR1 MNHEY and CDR2 SVGAGI. The CDR3 sequence is 14 residues long. V was pared by 4 bases and J by 2 bases, with 11 bases between. Some clones are missing from TCRdb's copy, which holds only in-frame ones; the method was immunoSEQ multiplex PCR. The table lists approximately 33,000 clones, roughly 87% of them singletons, with 9.1% in the top ten. This clonotype originated in an adult with an advanced solid tumor such as melanoma, head and neck, liver or kidney cancer. The specimen comprised CD4+ or CD8+ T cells sorted from blood, sampled in a trial of the OX40 agonist ivuxolimab. V usage is TRBV6-5 and J usage is TRBJ2-5, with D uncertain. The DNA of the CDR3 is TGTGCCAGCAGTTCCCCAGAAACACAAGAGACCCAGTACTTC. This encodes CASSSPETQETQYF.